This TCR beta chain was obtained from a study of T cell responses to AZD1222 COVID-19 vaccine. Study-wide results and limits: CD4 TCRs linked to vaccination spanned spike, dominating at 160-218 and 743-854. Epitopes outside B.1.351 and B.1.1.7 mutated regions reportedly drew nearly half of spike TCRs.

About this clone itself: Its antigen is not known.

V lost 5 bases and J lost 6, with 20 bases in between. The germline CDR1 and CDR2 sequences are MDHEN and SYDVKM. The CDR3 covers 16 residues. Clones were sequenced by immunoSEQ multiplex PCR, and TCRdb holds only the in-frame ones, with some missing. Of 120,000 to 150,000 clones listed, more than 70% were seen once; the top ten hold roughly 1.5%. Source: peripheral blood, taken 28 days after the second AZD1222 dose. J is TRBJ1-5 and V is TRBV28; a weak D match, TRBD1 (5 bases). The clonotype comes from an adult who received the AZD1222 COVID-19 vaccine. CDR3 loop: CASSLPRGEGVQPQHF. As DNA, the CDR3 is TGTGCCAGCAGTCTCCCCCGGGGCGAAGGGGTTCAGCCCCAGCATTTT. The whole variable domain, filled in from reference TRBV28 and TRBJ1-5, reads DVKVTQSSRYLVKRTGEKVFLECVQDMDHENMFWYRQDPGLGLRLIYFSYDVKMKEKGDIPEGYSVSREKKERFSLILESASTNQTSMYLCASSLPRGEGVQPQHFGDGTRLSIL.